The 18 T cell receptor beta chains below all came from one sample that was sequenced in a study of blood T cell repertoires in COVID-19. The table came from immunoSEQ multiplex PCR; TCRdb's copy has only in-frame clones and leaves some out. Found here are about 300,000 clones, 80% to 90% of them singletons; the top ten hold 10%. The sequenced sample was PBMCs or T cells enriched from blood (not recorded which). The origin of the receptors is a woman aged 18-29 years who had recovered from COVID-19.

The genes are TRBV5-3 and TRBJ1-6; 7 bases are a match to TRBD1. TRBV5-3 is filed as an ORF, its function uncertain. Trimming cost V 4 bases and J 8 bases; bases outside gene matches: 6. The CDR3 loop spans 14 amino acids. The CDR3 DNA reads TGTGCCAGAAGCCCCGACAGGGTGGATTCACCCCTCCACTTT. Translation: CARSPDRVDSPLHF.

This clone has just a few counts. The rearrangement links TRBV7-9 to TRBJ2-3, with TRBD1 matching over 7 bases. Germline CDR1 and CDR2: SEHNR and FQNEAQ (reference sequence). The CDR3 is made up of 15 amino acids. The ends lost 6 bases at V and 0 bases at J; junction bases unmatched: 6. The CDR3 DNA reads TGTGCCAGCAGTACGGGACAGAAAAGCACAGATACGCAGTATTTT. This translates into CASSTGQKSTDTQYF.

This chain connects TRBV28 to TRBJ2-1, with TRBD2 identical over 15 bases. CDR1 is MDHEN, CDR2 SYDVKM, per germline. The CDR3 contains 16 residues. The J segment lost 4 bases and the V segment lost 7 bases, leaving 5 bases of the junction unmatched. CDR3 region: CASTLGLAGGYNEQFF. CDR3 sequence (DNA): TGTGCCAGCACATTGGGACTAGCGGGAGGTTACAATGAGCAGTTCTTC.

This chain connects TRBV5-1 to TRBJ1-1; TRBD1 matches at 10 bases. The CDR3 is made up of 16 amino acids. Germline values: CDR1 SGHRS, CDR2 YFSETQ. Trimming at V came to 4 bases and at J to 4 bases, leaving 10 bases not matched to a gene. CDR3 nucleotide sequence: TGCGCCAGCAGCGATGAAAGGACAGGGGGGACCACTGAAGCTTTCTTT. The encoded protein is CASSDERTGGTTEAFF. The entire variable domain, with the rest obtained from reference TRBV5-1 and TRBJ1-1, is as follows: KAGVTQTPRYLIKTRGQQVTLSCSPISGHRSVSWYQQTPGQGLQFLFEYFSETQRNKGNFPGRFSGRQFSNSRSEMNVSTLELGDSALYLCASSDERTGGTTEAFFGQGTRLTVV.

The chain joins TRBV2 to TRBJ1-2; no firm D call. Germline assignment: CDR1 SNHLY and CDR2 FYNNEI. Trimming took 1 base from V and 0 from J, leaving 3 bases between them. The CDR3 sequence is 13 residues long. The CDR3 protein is CASSEGTNYGYTF. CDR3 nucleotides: TGTGCCAGCAGTGAAGGTACTAACTATGGCTACACCTTC.

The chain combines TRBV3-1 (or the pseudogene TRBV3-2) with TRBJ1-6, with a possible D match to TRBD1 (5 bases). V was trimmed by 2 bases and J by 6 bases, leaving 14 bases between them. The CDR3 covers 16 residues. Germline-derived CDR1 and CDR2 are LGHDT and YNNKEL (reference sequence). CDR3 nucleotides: TGTGCCAGCAGCCAACAAGGCTCCGGGGGTAATTCACCCCTCCACTTT. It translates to CASSQQGSGGNSPLHF.

In DNA form, the CDR3 reads TGTGCCAGCAGCCAAGCCAGCGGGGAAAGCACAGATACGCAGTATTTT. Residues: CASSQASGESTDTQYF. The V call is TRBV4-2, the J call TRBJ2-3; 7 bases align to TRBD2. This CDR3 region has 16 residues. Germline-derived CDR1 and CDR2 are LGHNA and YNFKEQ. The V gene end was trimmed by 1 base and the J gene end by 0 bases; junction bases not matched to a gene: 4.

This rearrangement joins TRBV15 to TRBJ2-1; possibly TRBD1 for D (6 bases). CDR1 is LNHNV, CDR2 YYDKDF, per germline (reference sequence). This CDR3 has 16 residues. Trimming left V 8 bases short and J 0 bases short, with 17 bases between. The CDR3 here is CATHQGGRSSYNEQFF. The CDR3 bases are TGTGCCACCCACCAAGGGGGACGAAGCTCCTACAATGAGCAGTTCTTC.

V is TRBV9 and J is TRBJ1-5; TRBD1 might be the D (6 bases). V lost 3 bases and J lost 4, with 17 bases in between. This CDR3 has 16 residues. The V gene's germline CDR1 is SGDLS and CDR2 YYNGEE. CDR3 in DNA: TGTGCCAGCAGCGCCTTTACCGGGACAAGAAATCAGCCCCAGCATTTT. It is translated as CASSAFTGTRNQPQHF. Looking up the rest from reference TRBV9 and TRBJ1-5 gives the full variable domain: DSGVTQTPKHLITATGQRVTLRCSPRSGDLSVYWYQQSLDQGLQFLIQYYNGEERAKGNILERFSAQQFPDLHSELNLSSLELGDSALYFCASSAFTGTRNQPQHFGDGTRLSIL.

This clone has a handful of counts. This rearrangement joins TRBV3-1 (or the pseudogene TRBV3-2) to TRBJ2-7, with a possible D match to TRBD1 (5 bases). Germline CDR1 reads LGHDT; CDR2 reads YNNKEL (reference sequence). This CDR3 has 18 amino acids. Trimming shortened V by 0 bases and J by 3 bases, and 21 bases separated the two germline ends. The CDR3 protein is CASSQDLSVSGFGYEQYF. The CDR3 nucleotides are TGTGCCAGCAGCCAAGATCTTAGTGTTTCAGGGTTCGGCTACGAGCAGTACTTC.

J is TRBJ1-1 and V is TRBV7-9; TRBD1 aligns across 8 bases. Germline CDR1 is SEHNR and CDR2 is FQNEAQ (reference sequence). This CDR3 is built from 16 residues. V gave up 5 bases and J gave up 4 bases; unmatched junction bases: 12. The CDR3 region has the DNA TGTGCCAGCAGCCCGCCGGGACAGGAGACAGGCACTGAAGCTTTCTTT. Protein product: CASSPPGQETGTEAFF.

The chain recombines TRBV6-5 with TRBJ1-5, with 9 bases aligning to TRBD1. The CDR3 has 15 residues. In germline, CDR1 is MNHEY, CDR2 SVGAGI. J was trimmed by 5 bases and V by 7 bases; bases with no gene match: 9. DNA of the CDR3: TGTGCCAGCAATAGCGGACAGGGGTACGATCAGCCCCAGCATTTT. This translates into CASNSGQGYDQPQHF.

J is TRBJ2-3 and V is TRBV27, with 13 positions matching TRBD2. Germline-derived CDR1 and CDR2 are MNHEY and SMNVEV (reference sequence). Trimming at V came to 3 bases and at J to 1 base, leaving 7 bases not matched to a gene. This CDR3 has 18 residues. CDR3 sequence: CASSFELAGGPGTDTQYF. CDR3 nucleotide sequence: TGTGCCAGCAGTTTCGAACTAGCGGGGGGGCCAGGCACAGATACGCAGTATTTT.

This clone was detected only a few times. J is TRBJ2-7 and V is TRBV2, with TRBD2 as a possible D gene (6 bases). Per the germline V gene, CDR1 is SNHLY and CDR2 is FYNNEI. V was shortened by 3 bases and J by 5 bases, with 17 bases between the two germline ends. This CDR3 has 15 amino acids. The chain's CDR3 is CASSDVATSSDEQYF. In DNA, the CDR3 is TGTGCCAGCAGTGACGTTGCGACTAGTTCGGACGAGCAGTACTTC.

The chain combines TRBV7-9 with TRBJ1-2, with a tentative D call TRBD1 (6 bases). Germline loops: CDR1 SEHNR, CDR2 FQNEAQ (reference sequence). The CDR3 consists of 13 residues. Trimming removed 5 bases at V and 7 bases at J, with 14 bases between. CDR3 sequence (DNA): TGTGCCAGCAGCCCCCGGGGGGCCGCTGGCTACACCTTC. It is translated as CASSPRGAAGYTF.

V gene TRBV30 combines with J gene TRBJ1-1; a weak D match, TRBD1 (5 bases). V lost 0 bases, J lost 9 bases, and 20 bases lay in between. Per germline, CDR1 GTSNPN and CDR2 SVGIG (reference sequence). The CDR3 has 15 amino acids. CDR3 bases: TGTGCCTGGAGTGTACCCGGGGGGGGATGGTCTCAAGCTTTCTTT. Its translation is CAWSVPGGGWSQAFF.

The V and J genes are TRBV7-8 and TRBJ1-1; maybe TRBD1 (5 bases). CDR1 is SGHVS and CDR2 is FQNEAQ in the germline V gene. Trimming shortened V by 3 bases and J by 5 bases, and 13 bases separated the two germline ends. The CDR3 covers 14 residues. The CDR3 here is CASSLVTGTTEAFF. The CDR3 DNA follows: TGTGCCAGCAGCTTGGTTACAGGTACGACTGAAGCTTTCTTT.

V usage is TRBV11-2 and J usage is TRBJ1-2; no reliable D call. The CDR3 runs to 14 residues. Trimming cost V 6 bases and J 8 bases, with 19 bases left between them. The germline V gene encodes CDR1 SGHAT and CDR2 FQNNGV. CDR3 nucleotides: TGTGCCAGCAGTCCCCCTACAGTCGGTTGGGGCTACACCTTC. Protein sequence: CASSPPTVGWGYTF. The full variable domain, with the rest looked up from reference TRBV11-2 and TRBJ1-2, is EAGVAQSPRYKIIEKRQSVAFWCNPISGHATLYWYQQILGQGPKLLIQFQNNGVVDDSQLPKDRFSAERLKGVDSTLKIQPAKLEDSAVYLCASSPPTVGWGYTFGSGTRLTVV.